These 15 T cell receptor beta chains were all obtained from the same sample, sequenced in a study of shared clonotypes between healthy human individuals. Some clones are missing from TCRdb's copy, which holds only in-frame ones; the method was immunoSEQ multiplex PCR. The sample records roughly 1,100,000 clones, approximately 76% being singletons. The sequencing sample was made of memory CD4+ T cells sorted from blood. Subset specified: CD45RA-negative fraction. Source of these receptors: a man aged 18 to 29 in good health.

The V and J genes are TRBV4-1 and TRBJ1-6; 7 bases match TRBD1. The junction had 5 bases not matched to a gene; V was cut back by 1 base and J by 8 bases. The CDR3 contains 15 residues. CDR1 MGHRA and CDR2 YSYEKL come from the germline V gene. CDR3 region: CASSQGTGGYSPLHF. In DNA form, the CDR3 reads TGCGCCAGCAGCCAAGGGACAGGAGGGTATTCACCCCTCCACTTT.

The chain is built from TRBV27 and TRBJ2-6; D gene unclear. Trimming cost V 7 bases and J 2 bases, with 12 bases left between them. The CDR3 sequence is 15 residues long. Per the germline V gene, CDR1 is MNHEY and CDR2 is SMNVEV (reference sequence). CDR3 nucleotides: TGTGCCAGCAAAAGAGAGCCCACTGGGGCCAACGTCCTGACTTTC. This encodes CASKREPTGANVLTF.

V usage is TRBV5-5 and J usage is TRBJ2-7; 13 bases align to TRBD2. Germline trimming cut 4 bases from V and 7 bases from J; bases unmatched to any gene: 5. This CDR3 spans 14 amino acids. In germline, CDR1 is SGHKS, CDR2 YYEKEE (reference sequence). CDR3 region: CASSREGLAGEQYF. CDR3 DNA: TGTGCCAGCAGCCGAGAGGGACTAGCGGGGGAGCAGTACTTC.

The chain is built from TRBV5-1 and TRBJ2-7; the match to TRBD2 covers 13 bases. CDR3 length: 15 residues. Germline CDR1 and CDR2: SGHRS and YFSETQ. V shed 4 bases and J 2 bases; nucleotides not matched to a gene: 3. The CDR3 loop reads CASSAGTSGTYEQYF. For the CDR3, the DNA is TGCGCCAGCAGCGCAGGGACTAGCGGGACCTACGAGCAGTACTTC.

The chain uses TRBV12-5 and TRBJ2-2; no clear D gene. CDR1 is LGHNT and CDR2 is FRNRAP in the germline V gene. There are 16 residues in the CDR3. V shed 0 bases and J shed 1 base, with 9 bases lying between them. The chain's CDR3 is CASGLVLGQNTGELFF. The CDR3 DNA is TGTGCTAGTGGTTTGGTACTTGGTCAGAACACCGGGGAGCTGTTTTTT.

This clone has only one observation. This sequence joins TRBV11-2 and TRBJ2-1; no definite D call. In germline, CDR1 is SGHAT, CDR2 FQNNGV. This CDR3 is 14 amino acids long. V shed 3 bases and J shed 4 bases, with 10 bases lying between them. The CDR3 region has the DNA TGTGCCAGCAGCTTGGATGGAGTGTACAATGAGCAGTTCTTC. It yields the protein CASSLDGVYNEQFF. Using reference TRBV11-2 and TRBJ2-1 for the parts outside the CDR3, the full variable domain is EAGVAQSPRYKIIEKRQSVAFWCNPISGHATLYWYQQILGQGPKLLIQFQNNGVVDDSQLPKDRFSAERLKGVDSTLKIQPAKLEDSAVYLCASSLDGVYNEQFFGPGTRLTVL.

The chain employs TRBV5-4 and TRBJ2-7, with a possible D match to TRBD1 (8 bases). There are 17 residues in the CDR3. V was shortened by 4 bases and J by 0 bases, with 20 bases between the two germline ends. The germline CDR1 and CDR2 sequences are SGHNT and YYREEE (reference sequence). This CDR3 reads CASSRGATGANSYEQYF. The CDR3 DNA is TGTGCCAGCAGCCGGGGGGCGACAGGGGCTAACTCCTACGAGCAGTACTTC. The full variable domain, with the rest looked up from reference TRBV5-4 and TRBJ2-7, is ETGVTQSPTHLIKTRGQQVTLRCSSQSGHNTVSWYQQALGQGPQFIFQYYREEENGRGNFPPRFSGLQFPNYSSELNVNALELDDSALYLCASSRGATGANSYEQYFGPGTRLTVT.

CDR3 nucleotides: TGTGCCAGCAGTATTCGACAGGCTAACTACGAGCAGTACTTC. This codes for CASSIRQANYEQYF. The chain is built from TRBV28 and TRBJ2-7; D might be TRBD1 (6 bases). Germline V gene data show CDR1 as MDHEN and CDR2 as SYDVKM. V shed 5 bases and J shed 3 bases, with 14 bases lying between them. The CDR3 covers 14 residues.

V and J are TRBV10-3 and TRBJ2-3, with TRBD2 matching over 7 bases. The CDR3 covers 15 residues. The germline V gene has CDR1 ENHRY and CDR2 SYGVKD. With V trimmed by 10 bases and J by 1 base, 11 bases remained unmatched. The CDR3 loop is CASAGTLAGTDTQYF. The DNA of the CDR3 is TGTGCCAGCGCCGGGACCCTAGCGGGCACAGATACGCAGTATTTT.

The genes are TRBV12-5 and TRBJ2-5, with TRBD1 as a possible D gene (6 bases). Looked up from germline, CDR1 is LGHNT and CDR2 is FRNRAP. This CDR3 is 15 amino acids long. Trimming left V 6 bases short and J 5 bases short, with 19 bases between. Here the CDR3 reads CASGAGTITPETQYF. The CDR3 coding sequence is TGTGCTAGTGGCGCCGGGACAATCACCCCGGAGACCCAGTACTTC. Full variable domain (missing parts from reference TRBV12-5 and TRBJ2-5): DARVTQTPRHKVTEMGQEVTMRCQPILGHNTVFWYRQTMMQGLELLAYFRNRAPLDDSGMPKDRFSAEMPDATLATLKIQPSEPRDSAVYFCASGAGTITPETQYFGPGTRLLVL.

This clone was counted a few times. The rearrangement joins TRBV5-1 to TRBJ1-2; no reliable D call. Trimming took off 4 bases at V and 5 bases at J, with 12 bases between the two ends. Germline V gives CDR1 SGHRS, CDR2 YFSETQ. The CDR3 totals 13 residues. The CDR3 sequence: CASSREGDYGYTF. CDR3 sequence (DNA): TGCGCCAGCAGCCGGGAGGGAGATTATGGCTACACCTTC.

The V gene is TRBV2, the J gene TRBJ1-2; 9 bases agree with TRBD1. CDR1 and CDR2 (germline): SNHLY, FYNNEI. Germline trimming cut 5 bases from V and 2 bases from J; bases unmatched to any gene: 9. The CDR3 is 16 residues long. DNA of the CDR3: TGTGCCAGCAGTAAAGGTGCGGGACAGGGAAACTATGGCTACACCTTC. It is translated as CASSKGAGQGNYGYTF.

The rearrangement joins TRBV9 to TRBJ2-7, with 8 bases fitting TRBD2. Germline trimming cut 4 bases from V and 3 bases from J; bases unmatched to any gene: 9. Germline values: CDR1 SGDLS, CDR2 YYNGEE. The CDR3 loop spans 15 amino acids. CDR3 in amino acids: CASSPGGGNYYEQYF. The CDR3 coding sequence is TGTGCCAGCAGCCCCGGGGGGGGCAACTACTACGAGCAGTACTTC.

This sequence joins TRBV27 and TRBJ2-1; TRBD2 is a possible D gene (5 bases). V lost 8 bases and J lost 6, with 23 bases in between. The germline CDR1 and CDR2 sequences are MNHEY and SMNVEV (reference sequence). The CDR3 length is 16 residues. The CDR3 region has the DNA TGTGCCAGCCGCTTCGCCCCCTGGCGTGAGGGCAATGAGCAGTTCTTC. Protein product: CASRFAPWREGNEQFF.

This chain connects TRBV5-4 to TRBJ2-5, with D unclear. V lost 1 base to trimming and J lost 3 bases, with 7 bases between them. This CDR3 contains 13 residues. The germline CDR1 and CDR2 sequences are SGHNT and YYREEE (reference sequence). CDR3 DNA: TGTGCCAGCAGCTTGTTGCCTGAAGAGACCCAGTACTTC. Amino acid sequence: CASSLLPEETQYF.